Below, 5 T cell receptor beta chains from the same sample are listed, as sequenced in a study of blood T cell repertoires in COVID-19. Clones were read by immunoSEQ multiplex PCR, and TCRdb kept only the in-frame ones, dropping some. The sample holds 40,000 to 55,000 clones, 70% to 85% seen once. The specimen was PBMCs or T cells enriched from blood (not recorded which). Receptor source: a woman between 50 and 59 years old with acute COVID-19.

This chain links TRBV7-8 with TRBJ2-7, with a possible D match to TRBD1 (6 bases). This CDR3 region has 15 residues. Per the germline V gene, CDR1 is SGHVS and CDR2 is FQNEAQ. Between the trimmed V and J ends, which lost 1 base and 0 bases, there was a span of 10 bases. CDR3 coding DNA: TGTGCCAGCAGCTTAGACAGGGTGCTCTCCTACGAGCAGTACTTC. As protein: CASSLDRVLSYEQYF.

J is TRBJ1-2 and V is TRBV24-1, with TRBD1 identical over 7 bases. Germline assignment: CDR1 KGHDR and CDR2 SFDVKD. With 7 bases clipped from V and 5 bases from J, the junction kept 6 bases outside the gene matches. The CDR3 has 13 amino acids. For the CDR3, the DNA is TGTGCCACCAGCTCGGGACAGACGTATGGCTACACCTTC. Amino acids: CATSSGQTYGYTF.

The chain employs TRBV6-6 and TRBJ2-5; 9 positions match TRBD1. The CDR3 has 15 amino acids. The germline CDR1 and CDR2 sequences are MNHNY and SVGAGI (reference sequence). The ends lost 6 bases at V and 4 bases at J; junction bases unmatched: 9. The CDR3 DNA reads as TGTGCCAGCAGGGGGAAACAGGGGGCTCGAGAGACCCAGTACTTC. Translating gives CASRGKQGARETQYF.

The chain joins TRBV4-2 to TRBJ2-5; 14 bases align to TRBD2. Trimming cost V 0 bases and J 5 bases; bases outside gene matches: 2. This CDR3 spans 16 amino acids. Per the germline V gene, CDR1 is LGHNA and CDR2 is YNFKEQ. The CDR3 here is CASSQDGTSGGETQYF. The CDR3 region has the DNA TGTGCCAGCAGCCAAGATGGGACTAGCGGGGGTGAGACCCAGTACTTC.

V usage is TRBV5-6 and J usage is TRBJ2-2; TRBD1 matches 12 bases. J was trimmed by 6 bases and V by 7 bases; bases with no gene match: 10. There are 16 residues in the CDR3. Looked up from germline, CDR1 is SGHDT and CDR2 is YYEEEE. The CDR3 loop reads CASRPRGTGGSGELFF. The CDR3 DNA reads as TGTGCCAGCCGACCCAGGGGGACAGGGGGCTCCGGGGAGCTGTTTTTT.